The 30 T cell receptor beta chains below come from one sample, sequenced in a study of T cell responses to AZD1222 COVID-19 vaccine. Generated by immunoSEQ multiplex PCR, the TCRdb table keeps only in-frame clones and is missing some. This sample has about 130,000 clones, with approximately 91% found just once. Sequenced material: peripheral blood, taken 28 days after the second AZD1222 dose. The receptors were gathered from an adult who received the AZD1222 COVID-19 vaccine.

This chain connects TRBV6-6 to TRBJ1-5, with D hard to call. V lost 2 bases and J lost 4, with 9 bases in between. CDR3 length: 14 residues. Germline CDR1 reads MNHNY; CDR2 reads SVGAGI (reference sequence). The CDR3 DNA is TGTGCCAGCAGTTACCCCGGCACGAATCAGCCCCAGCATTTT. Its protein is CASSYPGTNQPQHF.

This clone was detected once. The gene calls are TRBV18 and TRBJ2-1, with a tentative D call TRBD1 (5 bases). The CDR3 is made up of 16 amino acids. The ends were cut back, 0 bases at V and 2 bases at J, with 11 bases in the middle. Germline loops: CDR1 KGHSH, CDR2 LQKENI. The CDR3 bases are TGTGCCAGCTCACCACCCGCCAGGGCCGCCTACAATGAGCAGTTCTTC. This gives the protein CASSPPARAAYNEQFF. Looking up the rest from reference TRBV18 and TRBJ2-1 gives the full variable domain: NAGVMQNPRHLVRRRGQEARLRCSPMKGHSHVYWYRQLPEEGLKFMVYLQKENIIDESGMPKERFSAEFPKEGPSILRIQQVVRGDSAAYFCASSPPARAAYNEQFFGPGTRLTVL.

The chain employs TRBV9 and TRBJ2-3; D is ambiguous. V was trimmed by 0 bases and J by 2 bases, leaving 10 bases between them. The CDR3 is 15 amino acids. The germline gives CDR1 SGDLS, CDR2 YYNGEE. Written as DNA, the CDR3 is TGTGCCAGCAGCGTAGCTGCGGACCCCACAGATACGCAGTATTTT. Protein sequence: CASSVAADPTDTQYF.

V and J are TRBV24-1 and TRBJ1-3; possible D gene TRBD1, 5 bases. The V gene's germline CDR1 is KGHDR and CDR2 SFDVKD. Trimming pared 11 bases from V and 0 bases from J, leaving 7 bases between. The CDR3 spans 12 residues. The chain's CDR3 is CARGNSGNTIYF. DNA for the CDR3: TGTGCCAGGGGCAACTCTGGAAACACCATATATTTT.

The chain uses TRBV7-2 and TRBJ2-7; possible D gene TRBD1, 6 bases. The germline V gene has CDR1 SGHTA and CDR2 FQGNSA. V lost 1 base and J 3 bases, leaving 7 bases between the germline ends. CDR3 length: 13 residues. The CDR3 is CASSLVDSYEQYF. The CDR3 bases are TGTGCCAGCAGCTTAGTGGACAGCTACGAGCAGTACTTC.

This chain uses TRBV6-4 with TRBJ1-2, with D maybe TRBD1 (6 bases). The CDR3 consists of 13 residues. V was cut by 8 bases and J by 3 bases, with 13 bases left in between. Germline CDR1 MRHNA, CDR2 SNTAGT. The CDR3 is CASPIGTHYGYTF. CDR3 in DNA: TGTGCCAGCCCTATTGGGACACACTATGGCTACACCTTC.

The table lists this clone with a few counts. J is TRBJ2-3 and V is TRBV4-1, with D hard to call. This CDR3 comprises 14 residues. V lost 1 base to trimming and J lost 0 bases, with 5 bases between them. CDR1 and CDR2 (germline): MGHRA, YSYEKL. The CDR3, as DNA: TGCGCCAGCAGCCAAGGGCTCAGCACAGATACGCAGTATTTT. Translated: CASSQGLSTDTQYF.

This chain uses TRBV5-1 with TRBJ2-3; tentatively, D is TRBD2 (6 bases). The CDR3 has 15 residues. Germline loops: CDR1 SGHRS, CDR2 YFSETQ. V shed 0 bases and J shed 0 bases, with 8 bases lying between them. CDR3 loop: CASSLASASTDTQYF. The CDR3 DNA reads TGCGCCAGCAGCTTGGCTAGCGCTAGCACAGATACGCAGTATTTT. The variable domain in full, completed from reference TRBV5-1 and TRBJ2-3, reads KAGVTQTPRYLIKTRGQQVTLSCSPISGHRSVSWYQQTPGQGLQFLFEYFSETQRNKGNFPGRFSGRQFSNSRSEMNVSTLELGDSALYLCASSLASASTDTQYFGPGTRLTVL.

The chain employs TRBV7-3 and TRBJ2-1; 13 nucleotides match TRBD2. Germline loops: CDR1 SGHTA, CDR2 FQGTGA. The J segment lost 9 bases and the V segment lost 9 bases, leaving 5 bases of the junction unmatched. CDR3 length: 13 amino acids. The CDR3, as DNA: TGTGCCAGTGCACTAGCGGGAGGGGCTGAGCAGTTCTTC. This gives the protein CASALAGGAEQFF.

Only a few counts were recorded for this clone. The rearrangement uses TRBV9 and TRBJ1-4; TRBD1 agrees at 7 bases. V gave up 4 bases and J gave up 3 bases; unmatched junction bases: 6. This CDR3 has 15 residues. Germline lookup yields CDR1 SGDLS and CDR2 YYNGEE. This chain's CDR3 is CASSPEGAANEKLFF. Here the CDR3 DNA reads TGTGCCAGCAGCCCCGAGGGGGCGGCTAATGAAAAACTGTTTTTT.

The chain recombines TRBV7-9 with TRBJ2-7; 9 bases match TRBD1. V was clipped by 5 bases and J by 4 bases; unmatched bases: 9. This CDR3 is 15 amino acids long. Germline V gives CDR1 SEHNR, CDR2 FQNEAQ (reference sequence). CDR3 nucleotides: TGTGCCAGCAGCAGAGAGTCCGGGACAGGGTACGAGCAGTACTTC. Translating it yields CASSRESGTGYEQYF.

J is TRBJ2-3 and V is TRBV12-5, with 10 bases aligning to TRBD2. The germline gives CDR1 LGHNT, CDR2 FRNRAP. The V and J ends lost 0 bases and 4 bases, in that order; junction bases with no gene match: 16. The CDR3 is made up of 20 amino acids. CDR3 nucleotide sequence: TGTGCTAGTGGTTTGGTGCTTGGGCCAGCGGGAGGGCCGGCCCCAGATACGCAGTATTTT. Amino acids: CASGLVLGPAGGPAPDTQYF. The full variable domain, its missing parts supplied by reference TRBV12-5 and TRBJ2-3, is DARVTQTPRHKVTEMGQEVTMRCQPILGHNTVFWYRQTMMQGLELLAYFRNRAPLDDSGMPKDRFSAEMPDATLATLKIQPSEPRDSAVYFCASGLVLGPAGGPAPDTQYFGPGTRLTVL.

The V call is TRBV19, the J call TRBJ2-5; D could derive from TRBD1 or TRBD2 (7 bases each). The CDR3 has 16 amino acids. The germline V and J ends were trimmed by 1 base and 5 bases, with 17 bases remaining between them. Germline V gene data show CDR1 as LNHDA and CDR2 as SQIVND (reference sequence). CDR3 in DNA: TGTGCCAGTAGTATAGTACCTAGCGGACAGGTGGAGACCCAGTACTTC. This sequence encodes CASSIVPSGQVETQYF.

This chain joins TRBV19 and TRBJ1-5; D not certain. The CDR3 runs 20 residues. The germline gives CDR1 LNHDA, CDR2 SQIVND (reference sequence). Trimming cost V 1 base and J 0 bases, with 22 bases left between them. The CDR3 here is CASSIVLGFSGPSSNQPQHF. The CDR3 region has the DNA TGTGCCAGTAGTATAGTTCTCGGATTTTCAGGACCTTCTAGCAATCAGCCCCAGCATTTT.

The V gene is TRBV27, the J gene TRBJ2-3; D not resolved. The CDR3 length is 13 residues. V gave up 4 bases and J gave up 5 bases, with 10 bases separating them. CDR1 is MNHEY and CDR2 is SMNVEV in the germline V gene (reference sequence). DNA of the CDR3: TGTGCCAGCAGTTATTATCACGGAGATACGCAGTATTTT. Protein: CASSYYHGDTQYF.

This chain links TRBV5-5 with TRBJ2-1; TRBD2 matches 10 bases. J was trimmed by 11 bases and V by 5 bases; bases with no gene match: 13. CDR1 is SGHKS, CDR2 YYEKEE, per germline (reference sequence). This CDR3 is built from 15 residues. The CDR3 nucleotides read TGTGCCAGCAGGTTGTGGACTAGCGGACGCGAAAAGCAGTTCTTC. Its translation: CASRLWTSGREKQFF.

This clone was counted a few times. The CDR3 region has the DNA TGTGCCAGCAGCCGAGAACTAGATTACGAGCAGTACTTC. It codes for CASSRELDYEQYF. The chain employs TRBV3-1 (or the pseudogene TRBV3-2) and TRBJ2-7; D perhaps matches TRBD2 (5 bases). The CDR3 consists of 13 residues. The V gene's germline CDR1 is LGHDT and CDR2 YNNKEL (reference sequence). V lost 4 bases and J lost 4, with 11 bases in between.

This chain joins TRBV6-2 or TRBV6-3 and TRBJ1-2; D is undetermined. In germline, CDR1 is MNHEY, CDR2 SVGEGT. This CDR3 has 13 residues. Deletions cut 5 bases from V and 0 bases from J, with 7 bases between. The CDR3 protein is CASSPTANYGYTF. CDR3 in DNA: TGTGCCAGCAGTCCGACGGCTAACTATGGCTACACCTTC.

The chain couples TRBV3-1 (or the pseudogene TRBV3-2) to TRBJ1-5, with 8 bases matching TRBD1. The CDR3 spans 15 residues. The V gene end was trimmed by 4 bases and the J gene end by 4 bases; junction bases not matched to a gene: 6. The germline V gene encodes CDR1 LGHDT and CDR2 YNNKEL (reference sequence). This chain's CDR3 is CASSRGQGPNQPQHF. The CDR3 bases are TGTGCCAGCAGCCGCGGACAGGGTCCGAATCAGCCCCAGCATTTT.

The rearrangement uses TRBV3-1 (or the pseudogene TRBV3-2) and TRBJ1-6, with 7 bases identical to TRBD1. This CDR3 region has 18 residues. Germline CDR1 LGHDT, CDR2 YNNKEL (reference sequence). V trimming: 0 bases; J trimming: 1 base; junction bases outside the gene matches: 6. The DNA for the CDR3 is TGTGCCAGCAGCCAAGATGGAAGGGGGCTGTCCTATAATTCACCCCTCCACTTT. Translation: CASSQDGRGLSYNSPLHF.

This rearrangement joins TRBV4-1 to TRBJ2-5, with 14 positions matching TRBD2. The CDR3 extends over 17 amino acids. Per the germline V gene, CDR1 is MGHRA and CDR2 is YSYEKL. The trim removed 3 bases at V and 5 bases at J, leaving 8 bases unmatched. CDR3 nucleotides: TGCGCCAGCAGCCAGAGGACTAGCGGGAGGTGGGAGGAGACCCAGTACTTC. Translating gives CASSQRTSGRWEETQYF.

The chain couples TRBV4-2 to TRBJ1-6; TRBD1 agrees at 7 bases. In germline, CDR1 is LGHNA, CDR2 YNFKEQ. This CDR3 comprises 18 residues. The ends lost 0 bases at V and 5 bases at J; junction bases unmatched: 10. The CDR3 protein is CASSQDIGEGADNSPLHF. DNA of the CDR3: TGTGCCAGCAGCCAAGATATCGGGGAGGGGGCTGATAATTCACCCCTCCACTTT.

V usage is TRBV24-1 and J usage is TRBJ2-3; 10 bases match TRBD2. Looked up from germline, CDR1 is KGHDR and CDR2 is SFDVKD. V gave up 2 bases and J gave up 5 bases; unmatched junction bases: 6. This CDR3 contains 16 residues. The CDR3 loop reads CATSDSSGRARDTQYF. CDR3 DNA: TGTGCCACCAGTGATTCGAGCGGGAGGGCCAGAGATACGCAGTATTTT.

The chain couples TRBV5-1 to TRBJ1-3, with D uncertain. CDR1 SGHRS and CDR2 YFSETQ come from the germline V gene. V was clipped by 4 bases and J by 2 bases, with 13 bases between them. The CDR3 contains 15 residues. CDR3: CASSVGLTPGNTIYF. The DNA of the CDR3 is TGCGCCAGCAGCGTAGGCCTAACCCCTGGAAACACCATATATTTT. The complete variable domain, with remaining parts taken from reference TRBV5-1 and TRBJ1-3, reads KAGVTQTPRYLIKTRGQQVTLSCSPISGHRSVSWYQQTPGQGLQFLFEYFSETQRNKGNFPGRFSGRQFSNSRSEMNVSTLELGDSALYLCASSVGLTPGNTIYFGEGSWLTVV.

This clone is a singleton in its sample. V is TRBV29-1 and J is TRBJ1-1; D is ambiguous. V was shortened by 3 bases and J by 10 bases, with 9 bases between the two germline ends. The germline gives CDR1 SQVTM, CDR2 ANQGSEA. This CDR3 region has 10 residues. CDR3: CSVEEGGAFF. CDR3 coding DNA: TGCAGCGTTGAGGAGGGAGGAGCTTTCTTT.

V gene TRBV28 combines with J gene TRBJ2-1; 11 bases agree with TRBD2. V dropped 3 bases and J dropped 4; count of bases not matched to a gene: 8. The germline gives CDR1 MDHEN, CDR2 SYDVKM. CDR3 length: 17 amino acids. The CDR3 DNA reads as TGTGCCAGCAGTTTCCTTATAGCGGGAGGGACTTACAATGAGCAGTTCTTC. It specifies CASSFLIAGGTYNEQFF.

The chain is built from TRBV16 and TRBJ1-6; D is ambiguous. Trimming removed 4 bases at V and 7 bases at J, with 17 bases between. Germline V CDR1 and CDR2: KGHSY, FQNENV. CDR3 length equals 16 residues. CDR3 in DNA: TGTGCCAGCAGCCTAACGAGGGCTTCTTCAAATTCACCCCTCCACTTT. It specifies CASSLTRASSNSPLHF.

The chain links TRBV5-5 to TRBJ2-7; 7 bases match TRBD2. The V gene end was trimmed by 3 bases and the J gene end by 3 bases; junction bases not matched to a gene: 12. The germline gives CDR1 SGHKS, CDR2 YYEKEE (reference sequence). The CDR3 is 16 amino acids. Here the CDR3 reads CASSSQGSGALYEQYF. As DNA, the CDR3 is TGTGCCAGCAGCTCCCAAGGCAGCGGGGCGCTCTACGAGCAGTACTTC.

A word on this clone: This same CDR3 is encoded by further DNA sequences in the sample. V is TRBV20-1 and J is TRBJ2-7; D not resolved. The CDR3 length is 11 residues. In germline, CDR1 is DFQATT, CDR2 SNEGSKA (reference sequence). V was clipped by 3 bases and J by 5 bases, with 8 bases between them. CDR3 bases: TGCAGTGCTAGTTCCGGGCACGAGCAGTACTTC. It specifies CSASSGHEQYF.

Points on this clone: Other DNA variants within this sample encode the same CDR3. Written as DNA, the CDR3 is TGTGCCAGCAGTTTAGGGGGGAACTATGGCTACACCTTC. Protein sequence: CASSLGGNYGYTF. The chain uses TRBV12-3 or TRBV12-4 and TRBJ1-2, with a tentative D call TRBD1 (5 bases). Trimming took 1 base from V and 2 from J, leaving 5 bases between them. This CDR3 is 13 amino acids long.